This T cell receptor beta chain was captured by sequencing in a study of T cells in Graves' hyperthyroidism and ophthalmopathy. TCR beta CDR3 region amplification was performed from RNA transcripts. The HTBI primer set served for first-round RT-PCR of the TCR CDR3. Each CDR3 protein is one row after TCRdb ran MiXCR on the multiplex PCR reads. Of fewer than 350,000 distinct CDR3 sequences listed, about an eighth are singletons. Those patients with uncontrolled infection, other autoimmune disease, pregnancy or lactation were excluded. This clonotype was seen ten or more times. This CDR3 comprises 14 residues. V shed 5 bases and J 1 base; nucleotides not matched to a gene: 3. CDR1 and CDR2 from the germline V gene are MNHEY and SMNVEV (reference sequence).

V is TRBV27 and J is TRBJ1-2; 8 nucleotides match TRBD1. This TCR was recovered from a woman in her twenties or thirties with Graves' hyperthyroidism that later progressed to Graves' ophthalmopathy. The sequenced sample consisted of blood. This CDR3 is CASSQTGGNYGYTF. DNA for the CDR3: TGTGCCAGCAGTCAAACAGGGGGTAACTATGGCTACACCTTC.